A single sample is the source of the 28 T cell receptor beta chains below, sequenced in a study of T cells of healthy individuals (dated by TCRdb to between 2017 and 2018). Receptors were amplified or captured by 5' RACE. Sequencer: Illumina MiSeq. TCRdb passed the public sequencing reads through fastp at Q25 and MiXCR, retaining productive beta sequences. Each CDR3 protein appears once, grouped with its most common genes and DNA. The sample table lists 95,000 to 100,000 distinct CDR3 sequences, roughly 15% of them with a count of one. 6.2% of the sample rests with the top ten. The origin of the receptors is a human donor in good health.

The rearrangement links TRBV28 to TRBJ2-5; 7 bases line up with TRBD2. The junction had 1 base not matched to a gene; V was cut back by 1 base and J by 2 bases. Germline V gene data show CDR1 as MDHEN and CDR2 as SYDVKM. The CDR3 covers 14 residues. CDR3 nucleotide sequence: TGTGCCAGCAGTTTATTCGGGGGGCAAGAGACCCAGTACTTC. Encoded protein: CASSLFGGQETQYF. Based on the CDR3 plus reference TRBV28 and TRBJ2-5, the full variable domain is DVKVTQSSRYLVKRTGEKVFLECVQDMDHENMFWYRQDPGLGLRLIYFSYDVKMKEKGDIPEGYSVSREKKERFSLILESASTNQTSMYLCASSLFGGQETQYFGPGTRLLVL.

The chain combines TRBV15 with TRBJ2-7; 10 bases line up with TRBD1. V gave up 3 bases and J gave up 2 bases; unmatched junction bases: 1. CDR1 and CDR2 from the germline V gene are LNHNV and YYDKDF (reference sequence). CDR3 length: 14 amino acids. CDR3 amino acids: CATSRGTGAYEQYF. DNA for the CDR3: TGTGCCACCAGCAGGGGGACAGGGGCCTACGAGCAGTACTTC. The variable domain in full, completed from reference TRBV15 and TRBJ2-7, reads DAMVIQNPRYQVTQFGKPVTLSCSQTLNHNVMYWYQQKSSQAPKLLFHYYDKDFNNEADTPDNFQSRRPNTSFCFLDIRSPGLGDTAMYLCATSRGTGAYEQYFGPGTRLTVT.

V and J are TRBV28 and TRBJ1-1; 10 bases align to TRBD1. The CDR3 totals 16 residues. V lost 2 bases and J lost 1; bases outside the gene matches: 4. From germline, CDR1 is MDHEN and CDR2 SYDVKM. This CDR3 reads CASSLTRQGANTEAFF. The CDR3 DNA follows: TGTGCCAGCAGTTTAACGCGACAGGGGGCGAACACTGAAGCTTTCTTT.

This chain uses TRBV29-1 with TRBJ1-2, with TRBD1 identical over 8 bases. V was clipped by 4 bases and J by 4 bases; unmatched bases: 8. This CDR3 is 14 amino acids long. Germline loops: CDR1 SQVTM, CDR2 ANQGSEA. CDR3 nucleotides: TGCAGCGTTGTGGGCAGGGGGCTTAGCTATGGCTACACCTTC. Translation: CSVVGRGLSYGYTF.

The rearrangement joins TRBV5-6 to TRBJ2-7, with TRBD2 as a possible D gene (6 bases). Trimming pared 3 bases from V and 7 bases from J, leaving 14 bases between. Germline CDR1 SGHDT, CDR2 YYEEEE. The CDR3 is 13 residues long. For the CDR3, the DNA is TGTGCCAGCAGCTGGCACACGGCGGGGGAGCAGTACTTC. It yields the protein CASSWHTAGEQYF.

This clonotype was observed a handful of times. The V gene is TRBV24-1, the J gene TRBJ1-5; D is unresolved. V was pared by 5 bases and J by 0 bases, with 7 bases between. Germline CDR1 and CDR2: KGHDR and SFDVKD. There are 14 residues in the CDR3. The CDR3 DNA is TGTGCCACCAGTGGGCAGTATAGCAATCAGCCCCAGCATTTT. Protein product: CATSGQYSNQPQHF.

This clonotype was detected many times. The CDR3 loop reads CASGPARTGELFF. The CDR3 DNA follows: TGTGCCAGCGGCCCAGCGAGGACCGGGGAGCTGTTTTTT. The chain is built from TRBV7-9 and TRBJ2-2; D uncertain. Germline-derived CDR1 and CDR2 are SEHNR and FQNEAQ (reference sequence). V was shortened by 8 bases and J by 5 bases, with 12 bases between the two germline ends. The CDR3 sequence is 13 residues long.

This clonotype has at least ten counts. The chain joins TRBV4-2 to TRBJ1-5, with D unresolved. The germline V and J ends were trimmed by 2 bases and 9 bases, with 14 bases remaining between them. The germline gives CDR1 LGHNA, CDR2 YNFKEQ. This CDR3 contains 14 residues. CDR3 sequence: CASSQLFGVTPQHF. CDR3 coding DNA: TGTGCCAGCAGCCAACTATTCGGGGTCACGCCCCAGCATTTT.

This clonotype was recorded many times. The chain uses TRBV29-1 and TRBJ1-6; D is uncertain. V was cut by 4 bases and J by 7 bases, with 11 bases left in between. This CDR3 is 13 amino acids long. Germline-derived CDR1 and CDR2 are SQVTM and ANQGSEA. The CDR3, as DNA: TGCAGCGTTGCTCAGGACCTAAATTCACCCCTCCACTTT. It specifies CSVAQDLNSPLHF.

This clonotype was found many times. The chain employs TRBV12-3 or TRBV12-4 and TRBJ2-5; D might be TRBD2 (6 bases). The CDR3 runs to 13 residues. Between the trimmed V and J ends, which lost 5 bases and 5 bases, there was a span of 12 bases. CDR3 DNA sequence: TGTGCCAGCAGTCTGACTAGGTGGGAGACCCAGTACTTC. It encodes CASSLTRWETQYF.

Here the CDR3 reads CASTGARTGELFF. DNA for the CDR3: TGTGCCAGCACTGGGGCGCGGACCGGGGAGCTGTTTTTT. The gene calls are TRBV12-3 or TRBV12-4 and TRBJ2-2; TRBD1 is a possible D gene (5 bases). CDR3 length equals 13 residues. V was clipped by 7 bases and J by 5 bases, with 11 bases between them.

In its sample, this clonotype was seen many times. Written as DNA, the CDR3 is TGTGCCAGCTTCGGAGCGCGTGCAGTCGGGGAGACCCAGTACTTC. This encodes CASFGARAVGETQYF. The chain carries TRBV7-9 and TRBJ2-5, with unresolved D. The V and J ends lost 8 bases and 5 bases respectively, with 21 bases between them. Germline V lookup: CDR1 SEHNR, CDR2 FQNEAQ (reference sequence). The CDR3 spans 15 residues.

Only a few counts were recorded for this clonotype. The rearrangement uses TRBV10-3 and TRBJ2-7, with D maybe TRBD1 (5 bases). Germline V gene data show CDR1 as ENHRY and CDR2 as SYGVKD. CDR3 length: 15 amino acids. V was cut by 6 bases and J by 0 bases, with 15 bases left in between. CDR3 coding DNA: TGTGCCATCAGGGCCAGGGTAGAAGACTCCTACGAGCAGTACTTC. Translating gives CAIRARVEDSYEQYF.

V usage is TRBV28 and J usage is TRBJ1-1; D gene unclear. Germline loops: CDR1 MDHEN, CDR2 SYDVKM. This CDR3 has 15 residues. Trimming cost V 5 bases and J 4 bases, with 17 bases left between them. Here the CDR3 reads CASSLYLTGGTEAFF. The CDR3, as DNA: TGTGCCAGCAGTCTCTATCTGACCGGCGGCACTGAAGCTTTCTTT.

This clonotype was found a few times. The genes are TRBV15 and TRBJ2-2; perhaps TRBD1 as D (5 bases). CDR3 length: 15 residues. V gave up 6 bases and J gave up 1 base, with 12 bases separating them. Germline CDR1 reads LNHNV; CDR2 reads YYDKDF (reference sequence). CDR3 DNA: TGTGCCACCAGTTCTCACGGACAGAACACCGGGGAGCTGTTTTTT. It translates to CATSSHGQNTGELFF.

In this sample, this clonotype turned up a few times. The chain couples TRBV4-3 to TRBJ1-1; D may be TRBD1 (6 bases). The germline CDR1 and CDR2 sequences are LGHNA and YSLEER. CDR3 length: 15 amino acids. V dropped 4 bases and J dropped 5 bases, with 17 bases sitting between them. The CDR3 DNA is TGCGCCAGCAGCCCCCGTACAGGGCCGGAGACTGAAGCTTTCTTT. This encodes CASSPRTGPETEAFF.

The V call is TRBV3-1, the J call TRBJ2-3; unclear D gene. The germline gives CDR1 LGHDT, CDR2 YNNKEL (reference sequence). CDR3 length: 12 amino acids. With 5 bases removed from V and 5 bases from J, the gap between germline ends came to 8 bases. The CDR3, as DNA: TGTGCCAGCAGCACATTGGGAGATACGCAGTATTTT. Translation gives CASSTLGDTQYF.

V usage is TRBV6-5 and J usage is TRBJ2-5, with unresolved D. The germline V and J ends were trimmed by 0 bases and 5 bases, with 13 bases remaining between them. This CDR3 is built from 15 residues. Germline CDR1 reads MNHEY; CDR2 reads SVGAGI. The CDR3 nucleotides are TGTGCCAGCAGTTACTCGGGGAAGGTTACGGAGACCCAGTACTTC. Protein product: CASSYSGKVTETQYF.

This clonotype has just a few counts. This chain links TRBV29-1 with TRBJ1-3, with D possibly TRBD1 on 5 matching bases. Germline loops: CDR1 SQVTM, CDR2 ANQGSEA. The CDR3 has 14 amino acids. V dropped 3 bases and J dropped 0 bases, with 9 bases sitting between them. This CDR3 reads CSVDGDSSGNTIYF. The CDR3 DNA is TGCAGCGTTGATGGAGACAGCTCTGGAAACACCATATATTTT.

This clonotype has just a few counts. The J gene is TRBJ2-7, the V gene TRBV6-5; 8 bases agree with TRBD2. With V trimmed by 5 bases and J by 9 bases, 12 bases remained unmatched. From germline, CDR1 is MNHEY and CDR2 SVGAGI. This CDR3 comprises 14 residues. The CDR3 region has the DNA TGTGCCAGCAGTGTAGCGGGGACCGCCCTCGGGCAGTACTTC. Translated, it gives CASSVAGTALGQYF.

This rearrangement joins TRBV10-2 to TRBJ2-3, with D unresolved. Germline CDR1 is WSHSY and CDR2 is SAAADI. Trimming shortened V by 3 bases and J by 1 base, and 8 bases separated the two germline ends. There are 14 residues in the CDR3. CDR3 sequence: CASSDYRGTDTQYF. The CDR3 region has the DNA TGCGCCAGCAGTGACTACCGTGGCACAGATACGCAGTATTTT.

This clonotype was found a few times. The chain joins TRBV4-3 to TRBJ2-5, with 9 bases lining up with TRBD2. V was pared by 0 bases and J by 4 bases, with 9 bases of the junction left unmatched. Germline-derived CDR1 and CDR2 are LGHNA and YSLEER. The CDR3 is 17 residues long. CDR3 coding DNA: TGCGCCAGCAGCCAAGATTGGAGGACTAGCGCTCCAGAGACCCAGTACTTC. It specifies CASSQDWRTSAPETQYF.

The table lists this clonotype with many counts. The rearrangement links TRBV6-2 or TRBV6-3 to TRBJ2-4; D perhaps matches TRBD2 (8 bases). CDR3 length: 15 amino acids. V lost 2 bases and J lost 7, with 15 bases in between. Germline assignment: CDR1 MNHEY and CDR2 SVGEGT. The CDR3 bases are TGTGCCAGCAGTTACGCGGCGGGGGGACAGAACATTCAGTACTTC. Amino acids: CASSYAAGGQNIQYF.

The chain employs TRBV5-1 and TRBJ1-2; TRBD1 matches 9 bases. The germline gives CDR1 SGHRS, CDR2 YFSETQ. The trim removed 1 base at V and 2 bases at J, leaving 6 bases unmatched. This CDR3 is 16 amino acids long. CDR3 bases: TGCGCCAGCAGCTTGAAGGGACAGGGAGAAAACTATGGCTACACCTTC. It is translated as CASSLKGQGENYGYTF.

V gene TRBV7-9 combines with J gene TRBJ2-3, with a possible D match to TRBD2 (5 bases). This CDR3 region has 15 residues. Trimming pared 8 bases from V and 5 bases from J, leaving 20 bases between. From germline, CDR1 is SEHNR and CDR2 FQNEAQ (reference sequence). The CDR3 coding sequence is TGTGCCAGCTGTTACGGGGTTTTCGGCATAGATACGCAGTATTTT. Protein sequence: CASCYGVFGIDTQYF.

This clonotype was seen more than once but under ten times. This chain links TRBV20-1 with TRBJ1-2; D uncertain. V was pared by 4 bases and J by 8 bases, with 11 bases between. CDR1 is DFQATT, CDR2 SNEGSKA, per germline (reference sequence). CDR3 size: 11 residues. CDR3 in amino acids: CSAIGAWGYTF. The CDR3 DNA is TGCAGTGCTATTGGAGCCTGGGGCTACACCTTC.

This clonotype was seen only a few times. The J gene is TRBJ2-7, the V gene TRBV7-8; possibly TRBD2 for D (5 bases). V was clipped by 5 bases and J by 0 bases, with 17 bases between them. Germline V CDR1 and CDR2: SGHVS, FQNEAQ. This CDR3 spans 16 amino acids. CDR3: CASSLPPLALSYEQYF. The DNA for the CDR3 is TGTGCCAGCAGCCTTCCGCCGCTAGCCCTCTCCTACGAGCAGTACTTC.

The sample holds a few counts of this clonotype. The V call is TRBV7-9, the J call TRBJ1-6; 10 nucleotides align to TRBD1. Germline CDR1 is SEHNR and CDR2 is FQNEAQ (reference sequence). The J segment lost 9 bases and the V segment lost 3 bases, leaving 8 bases of the junction unmatched. CDR3 length: 16 amino acids. This chain's CDR3 is CASSFRGQGVASPLHF. CDR3 DNA: TGTGCCAGCAGCTTCCGAGGACAGGGGGTTGCTTCACCCCTCCACTTT.